A single sample is the source of the 13 T cell receptor beta chains below, sequenced in a study of CD8 T cells in Susac syndrome. When the RNA was reverse transcribed, random hexamers were used with an input of 0.5 to 1 ug. From the immunoSEQ multiplex PCR reads, TCRdb called clonotypes with MiXCR, one entry per CDR3 protein. The sample has about 130,000 distinct CDR3 sequences; 93% are singletons. The sequencing sample was made of CD8+ T cells from PBMCs. The source is a human donor with multiple sclerosis.

This sequence joins TRBV28 and TRBJ2-7; tentatively, D is TRBD2 (5 bases). This CDR3 comprises 13 residues. In germline, CDR1 is MDHEN, CDR2 SYDVKM. Trimming removed 3 bases at V and 0 bases at J, with 6 bases between. Written as DNA, the CDR3 is TGTGCCAGCAGTTTCGGGGACTCCTACGAGCAGTACGTC. Its translation: CASSFGDSYEQYV.

This chain links TRBV7-2 with TRBJ1-2; the D is unclear. The V end was cut by 1 base, the J end by 4 bases, with 7 bases between. The CDR3 has 13 residues. Germline CDR1 is SGHTA and CDR2 is FQGNSA. The CDR3 protein is CASSLGGTYGYTF. DNA of the CDR3: TGTGCCAGCAGCTTAGGTGGTACCTATGGCTACACCTTC.

The genes are TRBV6-5 and TRBJ1-3, with D hard to call. CDR1 and CDR2 (germline): MNHEY, SVGAGI. V gave up 6 bases and J gave up 0 bases, with 12 bases separating them. The CDR3 totals 15 residues. The CDR3 protein is CASSPGSYSGNTIYF. CDR3 DNA sequence: TGTGCCAGCAGCCCCGGGAGCTACTCTGGAAACACCATATATTTT.

This chain's CDR3 is CSARDLSGSSYNEQFF. The DNA for the CDR3 is TGCAGTGCTAGAGACCTAAGCGGGAGCTCCTACAATGAGCAGTTCTTC. The rearrangement uses TRBV20-1 and TRBJ2-1; TRBD2 aligns across 8 bases. This CDR3 comprises 16 residues. V trimming: 0 bases; J trimming: 0 bases; junction bases outside the gene matches: 4. Germline-derived CDR1 and CDR2 are DFQATT and SNEGSKA (reference sequence).

This clonotype was counted a single time. The chain recombines TRBV6-6 with TRBJ2-3; D remains unclear. Trimming took off 7 bases at V and 4 bases at J, with 12 bases between the two ends. Germline V gives CDR1 MNHNY, CDR2 SVGAGI (reference sequence). The CDR3 is made up of 13 amino acids. The CDR3 loop reads CASTPYGADTQYF. CDR3 DNA sequence: TGTGCCAGCACCCCGTACGGCGCAGATACGCAGTATTTT.

The chain couples TRBV5-6 to TRBJ1-4; 8 positions agree with TRBD1. Trimming removed 3 bases from V and 11 bases from J; junction bases left unmatched: 9. The germline V gene has CDR1 SGHDT and CDR2 YYEEEE. This CDR3 has 14 residues. The CDR3: CASSYGTGDGKLFF. CDR3 DNA sequence: TGTGCCAGCAGCTATGGGACAGGCGACGGGAAACTGTTTTTT.

The chain is built from TRBV7-9 and TRBJ1-5; 8 bases are shared with TRBD1. With V trimmed by 4 bases and J by 4 bases, 15 bases remained unmatched. Germline V lookup: CDR1 SEHNR, CDR2 FQNEAQ (reference sequence). The CDR3 length is 18 residues. In nucleotides, the CDR3 is TGTGCCAGCAGCTCTTTTAGAATAGTGGACAGGGAAAATCAGCCCCAGCATTTT. Translation gives CASSSFRIVDRENQPQHF.

V is TRBV2 and J is TRBJ2-1, with a possible D match to TRBD2 (6 bases). CDR1 is SNHLY, CDR2 FYNNEI, per germline. There are 14 residues in the CDR3. The germline V and J ends were trimmed by 7 bases and 6 bases, with 16 bases remaining between them. CDR3 in DNA: TGTGCCAGCACAACTAGCTTTTCGGGCAATGAGCAGTTCTTC. This sequence encodes CASTTSFSGNEQFF.

V and J are TRBV6-5 and TRBJ2-1; D is tentatively TRBD1 or TRBD2 (6 bases each). V dropped 2 bases and J dropped 0 bases, with 17 bases sitting between them. Germline V gene data show CDR1 as MNHEY and CDR2 as SVGAGI. CDR3 length: 18 amino acids. The CDR3: CASSYPGDRGASYNEQFF. The CDR3 DNA is TGTGCCAGCAGTTACCCGGGAGATAGGGGGGCCTCCTACAATGAGCAGTTCTTC.

The CDR3 sequence is CASWQGRTEAFF. CDR3 sequence (DNA): TGTGCCAGTTGGCAGGGGAGGACTGAAGCTTTCTTT. The J gene is TRBJ1-1, the V gene TRBV19, with D perhaps matching TRBD1 (6 bases). Trimming pared 8 bases from V and 5 bases from J, leaving 12 bases between. The CDR3 runs to 12 residues. CDR1 is LNHDA, CDR2 SQIVND, per germline (reference sequence).

The rearrangement uses TRBV7-9 and TRBJ2-1, with TRBD2 as a possible D gene (5 bases). The CDR3 runs to 16 residues. The germline gives CDR1 SEHNR, CDR2 FQNEAQ (reference sequence). V lost 1 base, J lost 1 base, and 11 bases lay in between. In DNA, the CDR3 is TGTGCCAGCAGCTTAGATCACCGGGGTTCCTACAATGAGCAGTTCTTC. It encodes CASSLDHRGSYNEQFF. Complete variable domain (other parts from reference TRBV7-9 and TRBJ2-1): DTGVSQNPRHKITKRGQNVTFRCDPISEHNRLYWYRQTLGQGPEFLTYFQNEAQLEKSRLLSDRFSAERPKGSFSTLEIQRTEQGDSAMYLCASSLDHRGSYNEQFFGPGTRLTVL.

The chain employs TRBV19 and TRBJ1-5, with D hard to call. The germline gives CDR1 LNHDA, CDR2 SQIVND (reference sequence). There are 11 residues in the CDR3. Trimming removed 3 bases from V and 9 bases from J, with 6 bases in between. The CDR3 is CASSMGPPQHF. CDR3 DNA sequence: TGTGCCAGTAGTATGGGTCCGCCCCAGCATTTT.

The chain joins TRBV5-1 to TRBJ1-2; D possibly corresponds to TRBD1 (5 bases). Per the germline V gene, CDR1 is SGHRS and CDR2 is YFSETQ. The V end was cut by 7 bases, the J end by 0 bases, with 10 bases between. The CDR3 runs 13 residues. The CDR3 DNA is TGCGCCAGCTTTGGGGGGACTAACTATGGCTACACCTTC. This codes for CASFGGTNYGYTF.